The rows below give T cell receptor beta chains drawn from one sample of a study of T cells after posttransplantation cyclophosphamide. The method was immunoSEQ multiplex PCR; TCRdb's version includes in-frame clones alone and lacks a portion of them. Recorded here are 7,000 or so clones, with no singletons, and the ten leading clones hold 5.5% to 7.5%. The sequencing here drew on PBMCs, taken after allogeneic stem cell transplant with posttransplant cyclophosphamide. These receptors came from a female patient aged 50-59 years who received an allogeneic stem cell transplant from an unrelated donor, was CMV-positive, and had acute GVHD only. Some T cells may be the graft donor's. The conserved cysteine and the conserved F or W are not part of the CDR3 here. Each record gives: V gene, CDR3 protein.

V: TRBV27
CDR3: ASSLSFYTSQLDGEQY

V: TRBV28
CDR3: ASSLTNRAPIYEQY

V: TRBV7-9
CDR3: ASSGTGFTYNEQF

V: TRBV19
CDR3: ASSIWEGSSTDTQY

V: TRBV7-6
CDR3: ASSSSQGGVAGANVLT

V: TRBV19
CDR3: ASSSFGQSEKLF

V: TRBV5-8
CDR3: ASSIQGYEQY

V: TRBV11-2
CDR3: ASSLALLRGKNNEQF

V: TRBV7-8
CDR3: ASSRTVRGSPYEQY

V: TRBV7-2
CDR3: ASSRYRGQNTEAF

V: TRBV6-4
CDR3: ASSSTIGDSALMNTEAF

V: TRBV15
CDR3: ATSRDSGQETQY

V: TRBV7-9
CDR3: ASSFLETSGITDTQY

V: TRBV6-5
CDR3: ASSYSIRGANEKLF

V: TRBV15
CDR3: ATSSHRGTDTQY

V: TRBV6-1
CDR3: ASSEHRGSAAF

V: TRBV4-2
CDR3: ASSGGTSGYNEQF

V: TRBV2
CDR3: ASRVSTSGGEQY

V: TRBV5-1
CDR3: ASAQTGKRGEKLF

V: TRBV9
CDR3: ASSVGTKREAF

V: TRBV6-5
CDR3: ASTNEGGEDEKLF

V: TRBV7-2
CDR3: ASSPRDRYNEQF

V: TRBV19
CDR3: ASSHSTDTQY

V: TRBV5-1
CDR3: ASSHRGLDEQY

V: TRBV7-9
CDR3: ASSANSRYEQY

V: TRBV4-2
CDR3: ASSRGPGPGVINYGYT

V: TRBV5-4
CDR3: ASSLEAGADEQY

V: TRBV28
CDR3: ASSFPPGRNYGYT

V: TRBV18
CDR3: ASSPPGQGGSGANVLT

V: TRBV7-8
CDR3: ASDPLRGAKNIQY

V: TRBV4-3
CDR3: ASSPGTEVKYGYT

V: TRBV7-2
CDR3: ASSPPPQGDTQY

V: TRBV7-9
CDR3: ASSESRTSGRGGEQF

V: TRBV28
CDR3: ASSLSLRSYEQY

V: TRBV28
CDR3: ASNPGTGDEQY

V: TRBV9
CDR3: ASSVGTAAYEQY

V: TRBV7-9
CDR3: ASSSNRVGNTEAF

V: TRBV7-9
CDR3: ASSLSGRAGEQY